Below are 7 T cell receptor beta chains sequenced from a single sample in a study of blood T cell repertoires in COVID-19. TCRdb keeps only in-frame clones here, not all; method: immunoSEQ multiplex PCR. The sample holds around 60,000 clones, approximately 90% seen once. The sample was peripheral blood. The receptors were sampled from a human donor in a cohort sampled during active COVID-19.

A single count supports this clone. V is TRBV7-8 and J is TRBJ2-7, with D maybe TRBD1 (5 bases). Germline loops: CDR1 SGHVS, CDR2 FQNEAQ. Trimming shortened V by 0 bases and J by 2 bases, and 11 bases separated the two germline ends. CDR3 length equals 15 residues. CDR3 in amino acids: CASSLAQGWTYEQYF. The DNA for the CDR3 is TGTGCCAGCAGCTTAGCGCAGGGCTGGACCTACGAGCAGTACTTC.

V usage is TRBV6-2 or TRBV6-3 and J usage is TRBJ2-1, with TRBD1 matching over 8 bases. Trimming cost V 2 bases and J 1 base; bases outside gene matches: 10. The CDR3 extends over 18 amino acids. The germline gives CDR1 MNHEY, CDR2 SVGEGT. The CDR3 region has the DNA TGTGCCAGCAGTTACACCGCCAGCACAGGGGGGTCCTACAATGAGCAGTTCTTC. Protein product: CASSYTASTGGSYNEQFF.

The rearrangement joins TRBV6-5 to TRBJ1-2, with D maybe TRBD1 (5 bases). The germline CDR1 and CDR2 sequences are MNHEY and SVGAGI. Trimming cost V 7 bases and J 5 bases, with 17 bases left between them. This CDR3 has 14 residues. As DNA, the CDR3 is TGTGCCAGCAAGAAAAAGACAGTCTCTTATGGCTACACCTTC. Amino acids: CASKKKTVSYGYTF.

This clone was detected only once. This rearrangement joins TRBV7-9 to TRBJ2-6; a possible D gene is TRBD1 (5 bases). V lost 0 bases to trimming and J lost 2 bases, with 17 bases between them. This CDR3 is 19 amino acids long. Germline CDR1 reads SEHNR; CDR2 reads FQNEAQ (reference sequence). CDR3 loop: CASSLAMGPPVAGANVLTF. The DNA of the CDR3 is TGTGCCAGCAGCTTAGCAATGGGGCCCCCTGTTGCTGGGGCCAACGTCCTGACTTTC.

The chain employs TRBV5-1 and TRBJ1-1; D perhaps matches TRBD1 (5 bases). The germline V gene has CDR1 SGHRS and CDR2 YFSETQ. V was cut by 0 bases and J by 5 bases, with 14 bases left in between. The CDR3 spans 15 residues. The CDR3 sequence: CASSLAPGMLTEAFF. Written as DNA, the CDR3 is TGCGCCAGCAGCTTGGCCCCAGGGATGTTAACTGAAGCTTTCTTT.

The J gene is TRBJ1-2, the V gene TRBV19; D might be TRBD1 (6 bases). The CDR3 runs to 14 residues. Germline CDR1 and CDR2: LNHDA and SQIVND (reference sequence). V lost 3 bases and J lost 4, with 12 bases in between. CDR3 nucleotide sequence: TGTGCCAGTAGTATGAGACAGGCGGCCTATGGCTACACCTTC. Amino acids: CASSMRQAAYGYTF.

The rearrangement links TRBV29-1 to TRBJ2-1; unclear D gene. V lost 5 bases and J lost 4, with 6 bases in between. The V gene's germline CDR1 is SQVTM and CDR2 ANQGSEA. The CDR3 sequence is 11 residues long. CDR3 in amino acids: CSVPEYNEQFF. The DNA of the CDR3 is TGCAGCGTTCCAGAATACAATGAGCAGTTCTTC.